The present T cell receptor (beta chain) was sequenced within a study of T cell repertoires in cytomegalovirus infection. Study in general: A matching HLA type, together with CMV infection, was signaled by public TCR beta signatures.

This CDR3 spans 14 amino acids. In germline, CDR1 is MNHEY, CDR2 SVGAGI. V dropped 0 bases and J dropped 8 bases, with 13 bases sitting between them. This clonotype came up many times. Its specificity is unknown. Study outcomes and limitations: Carriage of CMV together with the relevant HLA was identifiable through cumulative public TCR beta family frequency. CMV-specific TCR beta clonotypes restricted by HLA-C dominated the ex vivo response.

TCRdb re-called the reads with MiXCR, one entry per CDR3 protein. The table includes about 490,000 distinct CDR3 sequences, 11% detected once. The receptor was derived from a human donor in good health (CMV status not recorded). Some clones in this sample may be carry-over from other donors' samples. The sequenced sample was PBMCs. The chain recombines TRBV6-5 with TRBJ1-2; D remains ambiguous. The CDR3 loop is CASSYSKGLEGYTF. In DNA, the CDR3 is TGTGCCAGCAGTTACTCGAAGGGATTGGAGGGCTACACCTTC.